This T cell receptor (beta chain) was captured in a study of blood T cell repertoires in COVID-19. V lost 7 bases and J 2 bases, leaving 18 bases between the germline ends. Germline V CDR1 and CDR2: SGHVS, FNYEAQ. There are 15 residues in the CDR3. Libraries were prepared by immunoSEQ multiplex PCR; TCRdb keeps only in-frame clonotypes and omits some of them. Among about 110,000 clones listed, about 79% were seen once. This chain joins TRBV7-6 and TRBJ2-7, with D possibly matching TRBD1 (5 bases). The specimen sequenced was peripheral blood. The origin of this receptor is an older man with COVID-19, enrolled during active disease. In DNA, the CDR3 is TGTGCCAGCACCGTTGAACCAGGGCAGCCCTACGAGCAGTACTTC. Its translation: CASTVEPGQPYEQYF.